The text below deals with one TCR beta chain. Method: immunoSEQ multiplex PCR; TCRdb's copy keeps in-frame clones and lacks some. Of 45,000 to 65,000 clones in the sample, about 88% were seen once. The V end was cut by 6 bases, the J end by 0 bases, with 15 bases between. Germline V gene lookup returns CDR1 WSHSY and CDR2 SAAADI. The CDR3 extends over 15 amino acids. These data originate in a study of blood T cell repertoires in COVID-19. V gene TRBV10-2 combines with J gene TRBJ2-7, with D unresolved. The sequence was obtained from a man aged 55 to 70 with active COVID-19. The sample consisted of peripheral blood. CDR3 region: CASRRISRSSYEQYF. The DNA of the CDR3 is TGCGCCAGCAGGAGGATTAGCAGAAGCTCCTACGAGCAGTACTTC.